These T cell receptor beta chains were read from a single sample in a study of cytomegalovirus exposure and HLA in healthy donors. Some clones are missing from TCRdb's copy, which holds only in-frame ones; the method was immunoSEQ multiplex PCR. The sample shows some 130,000 clones, roughly three quarters of them seen only once. The specimen was PBMCs. The source of these receptors is a man between 25 and 39 years old in good health and CMV-seronegative. CDR3s include the opening cysteine and the closing phenylalanine or tryptophan. D genes are given only for firm matches. Not all rows give a size; the values are once, few, many and, for expanded clones, a class.

NA,TRBJ1-2,TRBV11-2,TRBD1,CASSLGAQGHYGYTF,TGTGCCAGCAGCTTAGGGGCACAGGGGCACTATGGCTACACCTTC
NA,TRBJ2-1,TRBV25-1,TRBD1,CASSDQIGTGEQFF,TGTGCCAGCAGTGACCAGATCGGGACAGGGGAGCAGTTCTTC
NA,TRBJ1-2,TRBV6-5,TRBD1,CASRSGQRDYGYTF,TGTGCCAGCCGCTCGGGACAGAGAGATTATGGCTACACCTTC
NA,TRBJ1-1,TRBV9,NA,CASSAEGENTEAFF,TGTGCCAGCAGCGCCGAGGGGGAAAACACTGAAGCTTTCTTT
few,TRBJ2-1,TRBV6-6,NA,CASNITGDEQFF,TGTGCCAGCAACATCACAGGAGATGAGCAGTTCTTC
NA,TRBJ2-1,TRBV5-1,TRBD2,CASSFTSGGYNEQFF,TGCGCCAGCAGCTTCACTAGCGGGGGGTACAATGAGCAGTTCTTC
few,TRBJ2-1,TRBV5-1,NA,CASSLGVAGSDNEQFF,TGCGCCAGCAGCTTGGGGGTCGCGGGGTCGGACAATGAGCAGTTCTTC
NA,TRBJ2-7,TRBV5-6,TRBD1,CASSLGTGTYEQYF,TGTGCCAGCAGCTTGGGGACAGGGACTTACGAGCAGTACTTC
NA,TRBJ2-7,TRBV10-1,TRBD1,CASSEGQSSSYEQYF,TGCGCCAGCAGCGAGGGACAGTCGAGCTCCTACGAGCAGTACTTC
NA,TRBJ1-2,TRBV28,NA,CASSLLSNTGRYYGYTF,TGTGCCAGCAGTTTACTATCCAATACAGGGAGATACTATGGCTACACCTTC
NA,TRBJ2-7,TRBV7-9,TRBD1,CASSLAQGAQGSEQYF,TGTGCCAGCAGCTTAGCGCAGGGGGCGCAGGGATCCGAGCAGTACTTC
NA,TRBJ2-5,TRBV10-1,TRBD2,CASIRLAGEETQYF,TGCGCCAGCATTAGACTAGCGGGAGAAGAGACCCAGTACTTC
NA,TRBJ2-7,TRBV12-5,NA,CASGSRPLFYEQYF,TGTGCTAGTGGTTCGCGCCCTCTCTTCTACGAGCAGTACTTC
NA,TRBJ2-5,TRBV7-2,NA,CASRGPAGETQYF,TGTGCCAGCAGAGGTCCGGCGGGGGAGACCCAGTACTTC
NA,TRBJ1-5,TRBV27,NA,CASSLSLDSSNQPQHF,TGTGCCAGCAGTTTATCCCTTGACAGTAGCAATCAGCCCCAGCATTTT
NA,TRBJ2-1,TRBV5-1,TRBD2,CASSSFLAGGYNEQFF,TGCGCCAGCAGCTCATTCCTAGCGGGAGGGTACAATGAGCAGTTCTTC
NA,TRBJ2-7,TRBV29-1,NA,CSVEEGALNEQYF,TGCAGCGTTGAGGAGGGGGCGCTAAACGAGCAGTACTTC
NA,TRBJ1-3,TRBV19,NA,CASSNGQIVSGNTIYF,TGTGCCAGTAGTAACGGACAGATTGTCTCTGGAAACACCATATATTTT
NA,TRBJ1-1,TRBV5-6,TRBD1,CASTLIRQGRVSEAFF,TGTGCCAGCACACTAATAAGACAGGGCCGAGTCTCCGAAGCTTTCTTT
NA,TRBJ1-1,TRBV9,TRBD1,CASSVEGGPRVTEAFF,TGTGCCAGCAGCGTAGAAGGGGGCCCCCGGGTTACTGAAGCTTTCTTT
NA,TRBJ1-1,TRBV4-1,NA,CASSQERGPKAEAFF,TGCGCCAGCAGCCAAGAGCGGGGGCCAAAGGCTGAAGCTTTCTTT
NA,TRBJ1-4,TRBV6-5,NA,CASRRGPENEKLFF,TGTGCCAGCAGACGAGGGCCGGAGAATGAAAAACTGTTTTTT
NA,TRBJ2-3,TRBV7-7,TRBD2,CASSATSVTDTQYF,TGTGCTAGCAGCGCAACTAGCGTCACAGATACGCAGTATTTT
NA,TRBJ2-7,TRBV19,NA,CASFIRGIIYEQYF,TGTGCCAGTTTTATAAGAGGTATAATCTACGAGCAGTACTTC
once,TRBJ2-1,TRBV2,TRBD2,CASRRGLAGGLTGQFF,TGTGCCAGCAGGAGGGGACTAGCGGGAGGTTTGACGGGGCAGTTCTTC
NA,TRBJ2-7,TRBV29-1,NA,CSVARVAALPYEQYF,TGCAGCGTTGCCCGGGTAGCGGCCTTGCCCTACGAGCAGTACTTC
NA,TRBJ2-7,TRBV9,NA,CASSSEGFAYEQYF,TGTGCCAGCAGCTCTGAGGGTTTTGCCTACGAGCAGTACTTC
NA,TRBJ2-3,TRBV10-3,NA,CAISERGSTDTQYF,TGTGCCATCAGTGAGCGGGGGAGCACAGATACGCAGTATTTT
once,TRBJ1-3,TRBV5-1,NA,CASSLLPQDTGNTIYF,TGCGCCAGCAGCTTACTTCCACAGGATACAGGAAACACCATATATTTT
NA,TRBJ1-2,TRBV27,TRBD1,CASAPGQGVMGYTF,TGTGCCAGCGCCCCGGGACAGGGGGTTATGGGCTACACCTTC
NA,TRBJ2-3,TRBV27,TRBD2,CASSLVRAGGPGNTQYF,TGTGCCAGCAGTTTAGTACGAGCGGGAGGGCCAGGAAATACGCAGTATTTT
NA,TRBJ2-7,TRBV12-5,TRBD1,CASGLDNRGSYEQYF,TGTGCTAGTGGTTTGGATAACAGGGGGTCCTACGAGCAGTACTTC
NA,TRBJ2-5,TRBV29-1,NA,CSVERRGTGETQYF,TGCAGCGTTGAGCGGCGGGGAACGGGGGAGACCCAGTACTTC
NA,TRBJ2-2,TRBV9,NA,CASSPLDRYTGELFF,TGTGCCAGCAGCCCATTGGACAGATACACCGGGGAGCTGTTTTTT
NA,TRBJ2-5,TRBV15,TRBD2,CATSRPIAGDLQKTQYF,TGTGCCACCAGCAGACCCATAGCGGGAGACCTCCAGAAGACCCAGTACTTC
NA,TRBJ2-1,TRBV7-9,TRBD2,CASSDGTSGRLNEQFF,TGTGCCAGCAGCGACGGGACTAGCGGGAGATTGAATGAGCAGTTCTTC
NA,TRBJ1-4,TRBV6-5,TRBD1,CASRRQGENEKLFF,TGTGCCAGCAGACGCCAGGGGGAGAATGAAAAACTGTTTTTT
once,TRBJ2-7,TRBV6-5,TRBD1,CASFSGGTGNYEQYF,TGTGCCAGCTTTTCCGGAGGGACAGGGAACTACGAGCAGTACTTC
NA,TRBJ2-3,TRBV28,TRBD2,CASSSPASGVTDTQYF,TGTGCCAGCAGTTCCCCCGCTAGCGGGGTCACAGATACGCAGTATTTT
few,TRBJ2-5,TRBV5-1,TRBD2,CASRKSGEETQYF,TGCGCCAGCAGGAAGAGCGGGGAAGAGACCCAGTACTTC